This TCR beta chain emerged from a study of blood T cell repertoires in COVID-19. About the research overall: There were acute and convalescent COVID-19 samples, and they came from the United States, Italy and Spain. In each case, the material was cDNA or gDNA derived from T cells, B-cell-depleted T cells, or PBMCs.

CDR1 is SGHVS, CDR2 FNYEAQ, per germline. V shed 3 bases and J 2 bases; nucleotides not matched to a gene: 6. The CDR3 runs to 17 residues. Per the authors' pipeline: Estimation of nucleated cell counts was performed using reference gene primer amplification. Profiled with immunoSEQ multiplex PCR; TCRdb holds only in-frame clones, not every one. V and J calls and clone size follow that table, whereas D and trimming were derived from the DNA. The sample records around 250,000 clones, around nine tenths being singletons. The sample holds one count of this clone. Sequencing used peripheral blood. The sequence derives from a man aged 40-50 years with active or convalescent COVID-19. The chain recombines TRBV7-6 with TRBJ2-3, with 12 positions matching TRBD1. DNA for the CDR3: TGTGCCAGCAGCTTGGGGACAGGGGGCGAGAACACAGATACGCAGTATTTT. Its protein product is CASSLGTGGENTDTQYF.